What follows are 19 T cell receptor beta chains derived from one specimen sequenced in a study of blood T cells in healthy people across ages. Primers used in a second PCR of roughly 7 to 11 cycles were a sample-barcoded 5' primer and a J-beta primer mix. MiXCR, run by TCRdb on the 5' RACE reads, gives a single entry per CDR3 protein. The repertoire includes 1.4 million to 1.5 million distinct CDR3 sequences, roughly 45% of them detected once, and 7.9% sits in the top ten. Sequenced material: blood. The receptors originated from a woman under 30 in good health.

The rearrangement uses TRBV7-2 and TRBJ1-1; D is undetermined. This CDR3 has 14 residues. V was trimmed by 5 bases and J by 4 bases, leaving 14 bases between them. The germline V gene encodes CDR1 SGHTA and CDR2 FQGNSA. The CDR3 DNA is TGTGCCAGCAGCGGGTCCGGACTCGGCACTGAAGCTTTCTTT. Protein product: CASSGSGLGTEAFF.

As concerns this clonotype: Germline and junction disagree at one end, which may indicate a read error. The chain joins TRBV6-4 to TRBJ2-1; weak D call: TRBD2 (7 bases). The V gene's germline CDR1 is MRHNA and CDR2 SNTAGT. The CDR3 spans 14 residues. The CDR3 here is CASNDGGLGNEQFF. The CDR3 nucleotides are TGTGCCAGCAATGACGGGGGGCTAGGAAATGAGCAGTTCTTC.

This chain links TRBV2 with TRBJ1-2; weak D call: TRBD1 (5 bases). Trimming shortened V by 5 bases and J by 2 bases, and 12 bases separated the two germline ends. The length of the CDR3 is 14 residues. Germline V CDR1 and CDR2: SNHLY, FYNNEI. CDR3 residues: CASSRGGVNYGYTF. Written as DNA, the CDR3 is TGTGCCAGCAGTCGCGGGGGGGTAAACTATGGCTACACCTTC.

This clonotype has only a few counts. The genes are TRBV5-1 and TRBJ2-7; 14 bases are shared with TRBD2. This CDR3 is 15 amino acids long. The ends lost 4 bases at V and 5 bases at J; junction bases unmatched: 5. Germline CDR1 reads SGHRS; CDR2 reads YFSETQ. DNA for the CDR3: TGCGCCAGCAGCCCGGGGACTAGCGGGGGCAACGAGCAGTACTTC. Translated, it gives CASSPGTSGGNEQYF. Looking up the rest from reference TRBV5-1 and TRBJ2-7 gives the full variable domain: KAGVTQTPRYLIKTRGQQVTLSCSPISGHRSVSWYQQTPGQGLQFLFEYFSETQRNKGNFPGRFSGRQFSNSRSEMNVSTLELGDSALYLCASSPGTSGGNEQYFGPGTRLTVT.

The J gene is TRBJ2-1, the V gene TRBV2; D unclear. This CDR3 is built from 14 residues. Trimming cost V 1 base and J 10 bases, with 14 bases left between them. Germline V gene data show CDR1 as SNHLY and CDR2 as FYNNEI. The CDR3: CASSEGASYGEQFF. CDR3 DNA: TGTGCCAGCAGTGAAGGGGCGTCCTATGGGGAGCAGTTCTTC.

The V gene is TRBV3-1, the J gene TRBJ1-4; TRBD1 agrees at 11 bases. The V gene's germline CDR1 is LGHDT and CDR2 YNNKEL (reference sequence). Trimming at V came to 7 bases and at J to 8 bases, leaving 6 bases not matched to a gene. This CDR3 contains 14 residues. This CDR3 is CASNLGTGGEKLFF. The CDR3 bases are TGTGCCAGCAACCTTGGGACAGGGGGAGAAAAACTGTTTTTT.

V is TRBV11-2 and J is TRBJ2-3; tentative D call: TRBD2 (5 bases). This CDR3 comprises 18 residues. The germline V and J ends were trimmed by 6 bases and 0 bases, with 22 bases remaining between them. The germline CDR1 and CDR2 sequences are SGHAT and FQNNGV. CDR3 sequence: CASSFPKHRSASTDTQYF. Here the CDR3 DNA reads TGTGCCAGCAGTTTTCCCAAACACCGTAGCGCTAGCACAGATACGCAGTATTTT.

This clonotype was counted a few times. J is TRBJ2-7 and V is TRBV29-1; 12 positions match TRBD1. The germline CDR1 and CDR2 sequences are SQVTM and ANQGSEA. CDR3 length equals 14 residues. J was trimmed by 6 bases and V by 6 bases; bases with no gene match: 9. CDR3 in DNA: TGCAGCGTGACGGGGGACAGGGGGCTGGGCGAGCAGTACTTC. This sequence encodes CSVTGDRGLGEQYF.

The chain uses TRBV30 and TRBJ1-2, with a tentative D call TRBD1 (5 bases). The CDR3 runs to 12 residues. Germline V CDR1 and CDR2: GTSNPN, SVGIG (reference sequence). V was cut by 4 bases and J by 4 bases, with 10 bases left in between. The CDR3 DNA follows: TGTGCCTGGAAACCGACAGCCTATGGCTACACCTTC. Protein sequence: CAWKPTAYGYTF. Complete variable domain (other parts from reference TRBV30 and TRBJ1-2): SQTIHQWPATLVQPVGSPLSLECTVEGTSNPNLYWYRQAAGRGLQLLFYSVGIGQISSEVPQNLSASRPQDRQFILSSKKLLLSDSGFYLCAWKPTAYGYTFGSGTRLTVV.

This clonotype turned up a few times. The V and J genes are TRBV4-1 and TRBJ2-5; 9 nucleotides agree with TRBD1. The last part of the DNA fits TRBJ2-7 better; the J call may be wrong. CDR1 and CDR2 from the germline V gene are MGHRA and YSYEKL. The length of the CDR3 is 15 residues. CDR3 in DNA: TGCGCCAGCAGCCCGCAGGGGACAGGGATTTACGAGCAGTACTTC. This sequence encodes CASSPQGTGIYEQYF.

This clonotype was observed a few times. The CDR3: CSTWPEGNEQFF. CDR3 bases: TGCAGCACCTGGCCAGAGGGGAATGAGCAGTTCTTC. The chain joins TRBV29-1 to TRBJ2-1; D is tentatively TRBD1 or TRBD2 (5 bases each). The germline V gene encodes CDR1 SQVTM and CDR2 ANQGSEA. Trimming took 8 bases from V and 7 from J, leaving 15 bases between them. This CDR3 has 12 residues.

A few counts support this clonotype. V is TRBV28 and J is TRBJ1-1; D perhaps matches TRBD1 (6 bases). The V gene lost 5 bases and the J gene lost 11 bases, with 21 bases spanning the gap. Germline values: CDR1 MDHEN, CDR2 SYDVKM. CDR3 length equals 14 residues. The CDR3 DNA follows: TGTGCCAGCAGTCTCTTGGGGACAACAGGGTGGGCTTTCTTT. Translation gives CASSLLGTTGWAFF.

This clonotype was seen many times. The gene calls are TRBV29-1 and TRBJ2-3; D is ambiguous. V gave up 4 bases and J gave up 4 bases, with 9 bases separating them. Germline CDR1 and CDR2: SQVTM and ANQGSEA. CDR3 length: 12 amino acids. The CDR3 reads CSVVVIADTQYF. As DNA, the CDR3 is TGCAGCGTTGTTGTAATTGCAGATACGCAGTATTTT.

This clonotype was seen a few times. The V call is TRBV7-2, the J call TRBJ2-3; weak D call: TRBD1 (5 bases). CDR1 is SGHTA, CDR2 FQGNSA, per germline. With 5 bases removed from V and 4 bases from J, the gap between germline ends came to 10 bases. There are 13 residues in the CDR3. CDR3 protein: CASSAWGADTQYF. The CDR3 DNA reads TGTGCCAGCAGCGCGTGGGGCGCAGATACGCAGTATTTT.

This clonotype was seen many times. The chain couples TRBV4-1 to TRBJ2-3; 11 bases line up with TRBD2. This CDR3 is 18 amino acids long. V shed 0 bases and J 0 bases; nucleotides not matched to a gene: 5. Germline CDR1 and CDR2: MGHRA and YSYEKL. The CDR3 DNA follows: TGCGCCAGCAGCCAAGAGGGGCTAGCGGGGGGTAGCACAGATACGCAGTATTTT. Translation gives CASSQEGLAGGSTDTQYF.

This clonotype was picked up a small number of times. The chain couples TRBV5-5 to TRBJ2-7; weak D call: TRBD1 (5 bases). With 0 bases removed from V and 4 bases from J, the gap between germline ends came to 8 bases. Germline CDR1 SGHKS, CDR2 YYEKEE (reference sequence). The CDR3 loop spans 13 amino acids. In nucleotides, the CDR3 is TGTGCCAGCAGCTTGGAATCAGGGTACGAGCAGTACTTC. This encodes CASSLESGYEQYF.

This chain links TRBV20-1 with TRBJ2-5; the D is unclear. Germline lookup yields CDR1 DFQATT and CDR2 SNEGSKA (reference sequence). V lost 0 bases to trimming and J lost 4 bases, with 12 bases between them. The CDR3 is 14 residues long. The CDR3 sequence is CSARDRVSRETQYF. The DNA for the CDR3 is TGCAGTGCTAGAGATCGGGTTAGTCGAGAGACCCAGTACTTC.

This clonotype occurred once. This rearrangement joins TRBV18 to TRBJ1-2; D gene uncertain. Germline V gene lookup returns CDR1 KGHSH and CDR2 LQKENI. V lost 5 bases and J 4 bases, leaving 17 bases between the germline ends. There are 15 residues in the CDR3. The DNA of the CDR3 is TGTGCCAGCTCAGAACAGCCGGGAACTAGCTATGGCTACACCTTC. It specifies CASSEQPGTSYGYTF.

V usage is TRBV12-3 or TRBV12-4 and J usage is TRBJ1-2, with D maybe TRBD1 (5 bases). Between the trimmed V and J ends, which lost 6 bases and 2 bases, there was a span of 13 bases. The CDR3 extends over 14 amino acids. The DNA of the CDR3 is TGTGCCAGCAGCTCGGGACGCGTCAACTATGGCTACACCTTC. Its protein product is CASSSGRVNYGYTF.